This record covers a single TCR beta chain. This sample is drawn from a study of blood T cell repertoires in COVID-19. The germline V gene has CDR1 MNHEY and CDR2 SVGEGT. This CDR3 spans 20 amino acids. Unmatched junction bases numbered 21, after V lost 2 bases and J lost 6 bases. Using immunoSEQ multiplex PCR, the repertoire was profiled, and TCRdb retains in-frame clones only, with some absent. Here the sample spans roughly 250,000 clones, 87% being singletons. The specimen sequenced was PBMCs or T cells enriched from blood (not recorded which). The sequence came from a woman younger than 45 with acute COVID-19. V usage is TRBV6-2 or TRBV6-3 and J usage is TRBJ2-3; 9 bases are shared with TRBD2. CDR3 protein: CASSYLPRVQGGRAGDTQYF. DNA of the CDR3: TGTGCCAGCAGTTACCTCCCTCGGGTGCAAGGCGGGAGGGCCGGGGATACGCAGTATTTT.